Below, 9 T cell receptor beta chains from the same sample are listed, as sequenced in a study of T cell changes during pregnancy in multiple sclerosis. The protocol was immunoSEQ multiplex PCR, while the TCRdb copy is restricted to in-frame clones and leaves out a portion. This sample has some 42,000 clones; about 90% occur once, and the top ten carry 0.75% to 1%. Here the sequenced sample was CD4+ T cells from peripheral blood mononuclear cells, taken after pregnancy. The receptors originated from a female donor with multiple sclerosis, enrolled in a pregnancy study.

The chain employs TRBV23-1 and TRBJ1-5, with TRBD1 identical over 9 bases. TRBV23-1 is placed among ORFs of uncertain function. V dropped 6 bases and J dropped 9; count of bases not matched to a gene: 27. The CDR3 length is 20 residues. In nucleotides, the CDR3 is TGCGCCAGCAGACACAATGGGAGTACCCGGGACAGGGAAGGAATGGGGCCCCAGCATTTT. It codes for CASRHNGSTRDREGMGPQHF.

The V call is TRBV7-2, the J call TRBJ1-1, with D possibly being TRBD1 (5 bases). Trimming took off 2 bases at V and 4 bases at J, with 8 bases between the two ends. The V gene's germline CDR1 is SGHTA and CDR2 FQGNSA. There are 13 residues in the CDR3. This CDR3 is CASSLRQRTEAFF. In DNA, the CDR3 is TGTGCCAGCAGCTTACGACAGCGCACTGAAGCTTTCTTT.

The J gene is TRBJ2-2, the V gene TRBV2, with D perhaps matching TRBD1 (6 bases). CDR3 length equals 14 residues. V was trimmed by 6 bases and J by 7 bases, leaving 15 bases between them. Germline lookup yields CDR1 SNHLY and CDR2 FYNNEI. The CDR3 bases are TGTGCCAGCAGGGGGGCCAGGGGCCACGGGGAGCTGTTTTTT. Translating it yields CASRGARGHGELFF. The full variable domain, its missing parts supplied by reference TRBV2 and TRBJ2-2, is EPEVTQTPSHQVTQMGQEVILRCVPISNHLYFYWYRQILGQKVEFLVSFYNNEISEKSEIFDDQFSVERPDGSNFTLKIRSTKLEDSAMYFCASRGARGHGELFFGEGSRLTVL.

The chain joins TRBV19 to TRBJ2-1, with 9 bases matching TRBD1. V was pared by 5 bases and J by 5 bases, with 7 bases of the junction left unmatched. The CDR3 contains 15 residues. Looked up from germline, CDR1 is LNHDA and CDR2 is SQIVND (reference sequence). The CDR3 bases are TGTGCCAGTAGTCTCTTCGACAGGGGGAACAATGAGCAGTTCTTC. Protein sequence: CASSLFDRGNNEQFF.

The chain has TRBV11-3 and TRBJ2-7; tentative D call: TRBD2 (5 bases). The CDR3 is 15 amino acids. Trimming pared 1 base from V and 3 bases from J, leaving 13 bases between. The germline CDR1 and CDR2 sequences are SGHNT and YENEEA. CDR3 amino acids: CASSLGGTGDYEQYF. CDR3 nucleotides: TGTGCCAGCAGCTTAGGCGGAACCGGGGACTACGAGCAGTACTTC.

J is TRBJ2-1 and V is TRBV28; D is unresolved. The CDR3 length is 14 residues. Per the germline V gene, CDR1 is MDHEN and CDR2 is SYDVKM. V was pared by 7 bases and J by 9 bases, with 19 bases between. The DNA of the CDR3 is TGTGCCAGCATCCCCGGGTCCACGGGTGGTGAGCAGTTCTTC. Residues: CASIPGSTGGEQFF. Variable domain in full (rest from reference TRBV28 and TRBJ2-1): DVKVTQSSRYLVKRTGEKVFLECVQDMDHENMFWYRQDPGLGLRLIYFSYDVKMKEKGDIPEGYSVSREKKERFSLILESASTNQTSMYLCASIPGSTGGEQFFGPGTRLTVL.

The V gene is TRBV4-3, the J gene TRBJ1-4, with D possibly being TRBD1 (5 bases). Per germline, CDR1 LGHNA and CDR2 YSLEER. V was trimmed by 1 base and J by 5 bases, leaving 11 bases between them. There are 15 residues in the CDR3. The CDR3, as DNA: TGCGCCAGCAGCCAAGGGGGTTCAGGGAATGAAAAACTGTTTTTT. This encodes CASSQGGSGNEKLFF.

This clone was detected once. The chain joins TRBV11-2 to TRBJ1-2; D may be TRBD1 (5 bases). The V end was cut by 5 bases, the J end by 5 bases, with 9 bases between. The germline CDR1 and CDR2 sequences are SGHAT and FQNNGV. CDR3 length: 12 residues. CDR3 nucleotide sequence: TGTGCCAGCAGCGTATCAGGGTATGGCTACACCTTC. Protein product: CASSVSGYGYTF.

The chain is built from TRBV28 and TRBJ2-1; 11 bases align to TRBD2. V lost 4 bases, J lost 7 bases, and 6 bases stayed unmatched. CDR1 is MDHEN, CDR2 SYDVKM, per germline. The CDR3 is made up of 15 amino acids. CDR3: CASSSLAGGRNEQFF. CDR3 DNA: TGTGCCAGCAGTTCTTTAGCGGGGGGGCGAAATGAGCAGTTCTTC.